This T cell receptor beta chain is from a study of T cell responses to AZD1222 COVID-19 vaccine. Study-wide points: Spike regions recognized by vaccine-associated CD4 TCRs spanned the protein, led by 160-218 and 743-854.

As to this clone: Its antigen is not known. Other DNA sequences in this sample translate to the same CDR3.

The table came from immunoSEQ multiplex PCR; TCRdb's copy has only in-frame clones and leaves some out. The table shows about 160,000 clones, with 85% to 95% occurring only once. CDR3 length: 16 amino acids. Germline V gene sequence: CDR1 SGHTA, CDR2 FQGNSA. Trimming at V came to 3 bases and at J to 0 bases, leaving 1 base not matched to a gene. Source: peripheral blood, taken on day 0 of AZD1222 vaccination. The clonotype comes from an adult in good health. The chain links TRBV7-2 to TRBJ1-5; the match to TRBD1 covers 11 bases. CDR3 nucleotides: TGTGCCAGCAGCTTGGGGACAGGGGGTAGCAATCAGCCCCAGCATTTT. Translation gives CASSLGTGGSNQPQHF.